This T cell receptor (beta chain) was identified during a study of blood T cell repertoires in COVID-19. Study at large: In each case, the material was cDNA or gDNA derived from T cells, B-cell-depleted T cells, or PBMCs.

In the original processing: Amplification with reference gene primers provided the estimates of nucleated cell counts. The table came from immunoSEQ multiplex PCR; TCRdb's copy has only in-frame clones and leaves some out. D and trimming were read from the DNA, whereas the V and J calls and clone size are those reported in that table. The table has 200,000 to 250,000 clones, around 81% seen once. Germline-derived CDR1 and CDR2 are DFQATT and SNEGSKA (reference sequence). The CDR3 sequence is 11 residues long. The sequencing sample was made of peripheral blood. This receptor was obtained from a woman of 80 years or more with COVID-19, enrolled during active disease. V is TRBV20-1 and J is TRBJ1-1, with 10 bases aligning to TRBD1. CDR3: CRDRGRPEAFF. Written as DNA, the CDR3 is TGCCGGGACAGGGGACGGCCTGAAGCTTTCTTT.